The 6 T cell receptor beta chains reported below all come from one sample, sequenced in a study of identical twins. TCRdb recomputed calls from the 5' RACE reads with MiXCR, one row per CDR3 protein. Altogether hundreds of thousands of distinct CDR3 sequences are present, 21% being singletons, with the ten largest covering 4% to 4.5%. These data also featured in a second study, about T cells expressing NK-cell markers.

The specimen was PBMCs. The receptors were gathered from a young woman in good health.

This clonotype was seen only a few times. The genes are TRBV5-4 and TRBJ2-7; 8 nucleotides align to TRBD2. Germline V gene data show CDR1 as SGHNT and CDR2 as YYREEE (reference sequence). V trimming: 0 bases; J trimming: 2 bases; junction bases outside the gene matches: 4. The CDR3 sequence is 15 residues long. The CDR3 nucleotides are TGTGCCAGCAGCTTGGCGGGACTAGGCACCTACGAGCAGTACTTC. The encoded protein is CASSLAGLGTYEQYF.

The rearrangement links TRBV20-1 to TRBJ2-5, with 7 bases aligning to TRBD1. This CDR3 spans 13 amino acids. Germline CDR1 DFQATT, CDR2 SNEGSKA (reference sequence). The junction had 5 bases not matched to a gene; V was cut back by 3 bases and J by 4 bases. CDR3 nucleotide sequence: TGCAGTGCTAGCCCAGGGGGACGAGAGACCCAGTACTTC. This gives the protein CSASPGGRETQYF.

The sample holds a few counts of this clonotype. V usage is TRBV15 and J usage is TRBJ2-7, with 9 bases lining up with TRBD2. Germline values: CDR1 LNHNV, CDR2 YYDKDF (reference sequence). The CDR3 has 14 residues. Trimming took 9 bases from V and 0 from J; bases not matched to a gene: 6. The CDR3 here is CATSFSGSSYEQYF. CDR3 sequence (DNA): TGTGCCACATCCTTTAGCGGGAGCTCCTACGAGCAGTACTTC.

J is TRBJ2-3 and V is TRBV7-9; the D gene could be TRBD1 or TRBD2 (5 bases each). This CDR3 comprises 14 residues. Per the germline V gene, CDR1 is SEHNR and CDR2 is FQNEAQ (reference sequence). V lost 7 bases and J lost 3, with 14 bases in between. CDR3 protein: CASKNGGGTDTQYF. CDR3 DNA sequence: TGTGCCAGCAAGAATGGGGGTGGGACAGATACGCAGTATTTT.

The J gene is TRBJ2-4, the V gene TRBV5-1; 8 positions match TRBD1. In germline, CDR1 is SGHRS, CDR2 YFSETQ. There are 15 residues in the CDR3. With V trimmed by 0 bases and J by 10 bases, 9 bases remained unmatched. CDR3 sequence reads: CASSLDPGGLGIQYF. The DNA of the CDR3 is TGCGCCAGCAGCTTGGACCCAGGGGGCCTGGGGATTCAGTACTTC.

This clonotype was detected a few times. The V gene is TRBV12-3 or TRBV12-4, the J gene TRBJ2-3; D possibly corresponds to TRBD1 (5 bases). Trimming shortened V by 6 bases and J by 2 bases, and 9 bases separated the two germline ends. The length of the CDR3 is 13 residues. The CDR3 is CASSRRDTDTQYF. The CDR3 coding sequence is TGTGCCAGCAGCCGCAGGGACACAGATACGCAGTATTTT.